The rows below give T cell receptor beta chains drawn from one sample of a study of T cells in Graves' hyperthyroidism and ophthalmopathy. TCRdb re-called the multiplex PCR reads through MiXCR, storing one row per CDR3 protein. The top ten clones hold around 13% of a sample with fewer than 750,000 distinct CDR3 sequences, approximately 15% of them seen once. The sample was blood. Receptor source: a woman aged 50 to 60 with Graves' ophthalmopathy. Both conserved end residues are part of each CDR3. Fields, in order: V gene, clone size, D gene, J gene, CDR3 protein, CDR3 DNA. A D gene is named only where the DNA matches it firmly. The size entry is marked missing in some rows and otherwise reads once, few, many or a size class.

TRBV5-1	many	-	TRBJ2-7	CASSQSVTYEQYF	TGCGCCAGCAGCCAGAGCGTTACCTACGAGCAGTACTTC
TRBV5-5	many	-	TRBJ2-1	CASSLVGAGGSSYNEQFF	TGTGCCAGCAGCTTGGTTGGGGCAGGTGGTAGCTCCTACAATGAGCAGTTCTTC
TRBV10-3	many	-	TRBJ1-2	CATRPTDDHPYGYTF	TGTGCCACCAGACCGACGGACGACCATCCCTATGGCTACACCTTC
TRBV12-3/TRBV12-4	many	TRBD2	TRBJ2-3	CASSPPGLAGADTQYF	TGTGCCAGCAGTCCCCCGGGACTAGCGGGAGCAGATACGCAGTATTTT
TRBV29-1	-	TRBD1	TRBJ1-2	CSAQDRSYGYTF	TGCAGCGCCCAGGACAGGAGCTATGGCTACACCTTC
TRBV7-8	-	-	TRBJ1-4	CASSLGGGINEKLFF	TGTGCCAGCAGCCTAGGGGGGGGGATTAATGAAAAACTGTTTTTT
TRBV6-2/TRBV6-3	-	-	TRBJ2-1	CASSYSIYSSSYNEQFF	TGTGCCAGCAGTTACTCGATCTACTCCAGCTCCTACAATGAGCAGTTCTTC
TRBV13	-	-	TRBJ2-1	CASSFQMTGLHNEQFF	TGTGCCAGCAGCTTCCAAATGACTGGACTTCACAATGAGCAGTTCTTC
TRBV6-2/TRBV6-3	-	-	TRBJ1-3	CASSLTGSSGNTIYF	TGTGCCAGCAGTCTAACAGGAAGCTCTGGAAACACCATATATTTT
TRBV6-2/TRBV6-3	many	TRBD1	TRBJ2-1	CASGTVNSYNEQFF	TGTGCCAGTGGGACAGTTAACTCCTACAATGAGCAGTTCTTC
TRBV2	many	TRBD2	TRBJ2-1	CASSTGLAAPRSSYNEQFF	TGTGCCAGCAGTACGGGACTAGCGGCCCCCCGAAGCTCCTACAATGAGCAGTTCTTC
TRBV6-1	-	-	TRBJ2-6	CASRIAGANVLTF	TGTGCCAGCAGGATCGCTGGGGCCAACGTCCTGACTTTC
TRBV20-1	few	-	TRBJ1-6	CSARDGGLGNNSPLHF	TGCAGTGCTAGAGACGGGGGGCTAGGGAATAATTCACCCCTCCACTTT
TRBV3-1	many	TRBD2	TRBJ2-3	CASSQRGLVSDTQYF	TGTGCCAGCAGCCAGAGAGGACTAGTATCAGATACGCAGTATTTT
TRBV19	few	TRBD2	TRBJ2-7	CASSIGAGDAYEQYF	TGTGCCAGTAGTATAGGGGCGGGGGATGCCTACGAGCAGTACTTC
TRBV18	many	-	TRBJ2-3	CASSPEDTQYF	TGTGCCAGCTCACCAGAAGATACGCAGTATTTT
TRBV30	many	TRBD2	TRBJ2-3	CAWRAGGTRRTDTQYF	TGTGCCTGGAGAGCAGGAGGGACTAGACGCACAGATACGCAGTATTTT
TRBV4-1	-	-	TRBJ1-4	CASSQEQGWDEKLFF	TGCGCCAGCAGCCAAGAGCAGGGGTGGGATGAAAAACTGTTTTTT
TRBV7-2	few	TRBD1	TRBJ1-1	CASSRPTGFEAFF	TGTGCCAGCAGTCGACCGACAGGGTTTGAAGCTTTCTTT
TRBV19	few	-	TRBJ2-7	CASSIDSMDISYEQYF	TGTGCCAGTAGTATAGATTCGATGGACATAAGCTACGAGCAGTACTTC
TRBV28	many	-	TRBJ2-7	CASSPGILREQYF	TGTGCCAGCAGTCCCGGGATCCTCCGGGAGCAGTACTTC
TRBV7-9	many	-	TRBJ1-1	CASSLPLTDTEAFF	TGTGCCAGCAGCTTGCCCTTGACAGACACTGAAGCTTTCTTT
TRBV5-1	many	-	TRBJ2-1	CASSLGGQSNEQFF	TGCGCCAGCAGCCTTGGGGGACAATCCAATGAGCAGTTCTTC
TRBV7-9	-	-	TRBJ2-1	CASSPLADTYNEQFF	TGTGCCAGCAGTCCACTAGCAGACACCTACAATGAGCAGTTCTTC
TRBV7-8	once	-	TRBJ2-5	CASSPIFGQQKETQYF	TGTGCCAGCAGCCCCATCTTCGGACAGCAGAAAGAGACCCAGTACTTC
TRBV6-1	-	-	TRBJ1-4	CASSEYGSWGATNEKLFF	TGTGCCAGCAGTGAATACGGTTCATGGGGGGCAACTAATGAAAAACTGTTTTTT